Included here is one TCR beta chain sequence, with context. Its antigen is undetermined. The data stem from a study of Ad26.COV2.S vaccination and SARS-CoV-2 variants. Study-wide background: The vaccine Ad26.COV2.S was put into the muscle once, or twice with 56 days between.

This CDR3 has 15 residues. V was pared by 5 bases and J by 1 base, with 15 bases between. Per germline, CDR1 LNHDA and CDR2 SQIVND (reference sequence). Study observations and caveats: Participants in the vaccine arm had higher spike-specific TCR breadth; placebo recipients had lower. Breadth of non-spike TCRs did not differ between vaccinees and placebo recipients.

Clones were sequenced by immunoSEQ multiplex PCR, and TCRdb holds only the in-frame ones, with some missing. The sample lists about 680,000 clones, around 89% seen once, with about 1.5% in the top ten. Stated treatment: about 20 received Ad26.COV2.S at low or high dose, single or two shots; 5 received placebo; per-sample allocation not given. Following the first vaccine or placebo injection, samples were taken on day 63. The gene calls are TRBV19 and TRBJ2-7, with D possibly TRBD1 on 6 matching bases. The sequencing here drew on peripheral blood, taken in a trial of Ad26.COV2.S vaccine versus placebo. The source of this sequence is a person between 18 and 65 years old who received the Ad26.COV2.S COVID-19 vaccine or a placebo. The CDR3 spells CASSDAQDSSYEQYF. In DNA, the CDR3 is TGTGCCAGTAGTGATGCCCAGGACAGTTCCTACGAGCAGTACTTC.